The TCR beta chain described here comes from a study of T cells after yellow fever vaccination. TCRdb re-called the 5' RACE reads through MiXCR, storing one row per CDR3 protein. The repertoire consists of roughly 320,000 distinct CDR3 sequences, with around 11% occurring once and the leading ten covering 3% to 3.5%. This clonotype was seen more than once but under ten times. V was pared by 7 bases and J by 0 bases, with 2 bases of the junction left unmatched. The CDR3 extends over 14 amino acids. Germline V CDR1 and CDR2: SGHRS, YFSETQ. The clonotype comes from a man aged 18 to 35 who received the YFV17D yellow fever vaccine. Sequencing was performed on CD4+ T cells sorted from PBMCs, taken 45 days after the yellow fever booster vaccination. The chain joins TRBV5-1 to TRBJ2-3, with 10 positions matching TRBD2. CDR3 region: CASERGGSTDTQYF. Written as DNA, the CDR3 is TGCGCCAGCGAGCGGGGGGGCAGCACAGATACGCAGTATTTT.